This T cell receptor beta chain stems from a study of response to subunit inactivated influenza vaccine. Using its own MiXCR run on the RT-PCR reads, TCRdb lists one record per CDR3 protein. The sample has about 540,000 distinct CDR3 sequences, roughly 23% seen once; the top ten hold 2.5% to 3%. CDR1 is SGHAT and CDR2 is FQDESV in the germline V gene (reference sequence). J lost 0 bases, V lost 5 bases, and 16 bases had no gene match. The CDR3 runs 21 residues. These data were also filed under a second study, of T cells expressing NK-cell markers. From that study: In generating TCR beta cDNA, 5'RACE template switching with UMIs was used. Seven sequenced donors out of eight were HCMV-seropositive, one seronegative. Several experiments employed an anti-gamma-delta TCR antibody to confine sorting to alpha-beta TCR T cells. These clonotypes also led the CD3+CD56-NKG2C+ fraction in a few donors.

This clonotype was sampled from a man in his forties or fifties who received an inactivated influenza vaccine. Sequences were derived from CD4+ T cells sorted from PBMCs, sampled 12 days after vaccination. V usage is TRBV11-1 and J usage is TRBJ2-1; 13 bases fit TRBD2. In DNA form, the CDR3 reads TGTGCCAGCAGCCCTTTGGGTGGGACTAGCGGGACCACGAGCTCCTACAATGAGCAGTTCTTC. This sequence encodes CASSPLGGTSGTTSSYNEQFF.